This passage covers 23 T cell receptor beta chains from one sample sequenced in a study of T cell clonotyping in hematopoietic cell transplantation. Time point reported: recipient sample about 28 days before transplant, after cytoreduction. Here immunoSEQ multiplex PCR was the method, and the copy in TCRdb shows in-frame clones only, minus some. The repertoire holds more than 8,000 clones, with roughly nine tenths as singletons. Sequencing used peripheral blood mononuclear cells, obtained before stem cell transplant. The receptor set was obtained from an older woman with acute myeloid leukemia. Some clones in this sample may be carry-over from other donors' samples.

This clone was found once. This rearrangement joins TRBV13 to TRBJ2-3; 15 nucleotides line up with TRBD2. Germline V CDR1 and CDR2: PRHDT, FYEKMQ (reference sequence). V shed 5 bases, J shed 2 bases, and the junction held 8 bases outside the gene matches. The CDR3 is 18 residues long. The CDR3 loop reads CASSPWGLAGGPTDTQYF. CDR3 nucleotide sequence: TGTGCCAGCAGCCCTTGGGGACTAGCGGGAGGCCCCACAGATACGCAGTATTTT. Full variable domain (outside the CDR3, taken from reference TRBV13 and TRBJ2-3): AAGVIQSPRHLIKEKRETATLKCYPIPRHDTVYWYQQGPGQDPQFLISFYEKMQSDKGSIPDRFSAQQFSDYHSELNMSSLELGDSALYFCASSPWGLAGGPTDTQYFGPGTRLTVL.

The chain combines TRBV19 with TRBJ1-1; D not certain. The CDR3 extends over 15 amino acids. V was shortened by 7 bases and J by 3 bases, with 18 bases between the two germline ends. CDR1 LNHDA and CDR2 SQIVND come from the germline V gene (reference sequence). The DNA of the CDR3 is TGTGCCAGTACCCCCAGGTCCCGCCGGGACACTGAAGCTTTCTTT. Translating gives CASTPRSRRDTEAFF.

CDR3 protein: CASSLSSNEQFF. CDR3 DNA: TGTGCCAGTAGTCTGTCGTCTAATGAGCAGTTCTTC. V usage is TRBV19 and J usage is TRBJ2-1, with no clear D. Deletions cut 5 bases from V and 7 bases from J, with 9 bases between. This CDR3 has 12 amino acids. Germline V gene sequence: CDR1 LNHDA, CDR2 SQIVND (reference sequence).

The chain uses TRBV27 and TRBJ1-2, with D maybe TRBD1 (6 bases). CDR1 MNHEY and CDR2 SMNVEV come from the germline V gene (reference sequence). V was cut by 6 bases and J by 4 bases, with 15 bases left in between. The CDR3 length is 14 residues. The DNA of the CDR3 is TGTGCCAGCAGGTACACGACAGGTAGCTATGGCTACACCTTC. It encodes CASRYTTGSYGYTF.

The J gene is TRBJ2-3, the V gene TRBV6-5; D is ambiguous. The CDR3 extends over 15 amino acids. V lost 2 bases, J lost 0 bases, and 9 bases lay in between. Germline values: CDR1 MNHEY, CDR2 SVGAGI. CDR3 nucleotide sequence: TGTGCCAGCAGTTACGAGAGCAGAAGCACAGATACGCAGTATTTT. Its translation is CASSYESRSTDTQYF.

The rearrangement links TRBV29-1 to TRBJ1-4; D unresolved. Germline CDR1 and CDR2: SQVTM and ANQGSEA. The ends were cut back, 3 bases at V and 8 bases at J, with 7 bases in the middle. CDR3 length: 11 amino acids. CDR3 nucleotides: TGCAGCGTTGAGGGGAACGAAAAACTGTTTTTT. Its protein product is CSVEGNEKLFF. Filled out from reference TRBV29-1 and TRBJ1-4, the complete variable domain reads SAVISQKPSRDICQRGTSLTIQCQVDSQVTMMFWYRQQPGQSLTLIATANQGSEATYESGFVIDKFPISRPNLTFSTLTVSNMSPEDSSIYLCSVEGNEKLFFGSGTQLSVL.

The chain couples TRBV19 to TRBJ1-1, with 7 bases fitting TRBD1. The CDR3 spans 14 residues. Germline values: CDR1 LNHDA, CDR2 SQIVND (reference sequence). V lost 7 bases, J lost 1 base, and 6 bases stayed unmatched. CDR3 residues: CASTPTGRNTEAFF. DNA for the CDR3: TGTGCCAGTACCCCGACAGGGCGGAACACTGAAGCTTTCTTT.

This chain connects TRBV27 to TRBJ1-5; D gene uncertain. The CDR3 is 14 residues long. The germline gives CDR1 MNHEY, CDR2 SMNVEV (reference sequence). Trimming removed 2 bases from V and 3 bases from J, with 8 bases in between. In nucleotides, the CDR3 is TGTGCCAGCAGTTTAGGAGGGCCCAATCAGCCCCAGCATTTT. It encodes CASSLGGPNQPQHF.

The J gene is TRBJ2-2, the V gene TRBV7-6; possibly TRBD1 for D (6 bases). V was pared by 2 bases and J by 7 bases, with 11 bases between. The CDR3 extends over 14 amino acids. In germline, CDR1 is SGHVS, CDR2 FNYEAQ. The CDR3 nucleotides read TGTGCCAGCAGCTTAATTCAGGGACACGGGGAGCTGTTTTTT. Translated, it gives CASSLIQGHGELFF.

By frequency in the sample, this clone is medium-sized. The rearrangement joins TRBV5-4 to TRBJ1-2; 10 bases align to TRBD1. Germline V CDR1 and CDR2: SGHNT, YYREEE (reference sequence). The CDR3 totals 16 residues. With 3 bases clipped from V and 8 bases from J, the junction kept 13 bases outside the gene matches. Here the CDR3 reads CASSSRDRGLLGGYTF. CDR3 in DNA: TGTGCCAGCAGCTCCCGGGACAGGGGCCTTTTAGGCGGCTACACCTTC.

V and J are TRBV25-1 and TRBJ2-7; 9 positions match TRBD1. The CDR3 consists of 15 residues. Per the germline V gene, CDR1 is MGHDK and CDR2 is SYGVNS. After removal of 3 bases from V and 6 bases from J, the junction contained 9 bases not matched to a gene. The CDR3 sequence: CASSDPGTGRREQYF. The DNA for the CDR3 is TGTGCCAGCAGTGACCCCGGGACAGGGCGTCGCGAGCAGTACTTC.

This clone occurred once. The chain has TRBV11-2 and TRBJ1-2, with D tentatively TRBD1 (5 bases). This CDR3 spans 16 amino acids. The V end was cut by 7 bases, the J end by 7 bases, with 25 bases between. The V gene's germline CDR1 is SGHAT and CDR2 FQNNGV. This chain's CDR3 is CASISQPGRRGIGYTF. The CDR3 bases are TGTGCCAGCATCAGTCAACCGGGACGTCGGGGGATTGGCTACACCTTC.

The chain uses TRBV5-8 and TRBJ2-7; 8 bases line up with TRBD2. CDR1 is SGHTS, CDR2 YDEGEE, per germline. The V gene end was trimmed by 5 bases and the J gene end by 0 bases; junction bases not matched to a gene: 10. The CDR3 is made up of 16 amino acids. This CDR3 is CASRIALAGISYEQYV. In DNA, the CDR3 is TGTGCCAGCAGGATAGCCTTAGCGGGGATCTCCTACGAGCAGTACGTC.

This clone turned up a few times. DNA for the CDR3: TGTGCCAGCAGCTTTGTCGGGACAGGGGACCACGAGCAGTACTTC. Translated: CASSFVGTGDHEQYF. The rearrangement links TRBV7-6 to TRBJ2-7; 10 bases map to TRBD1. Unmatched junction bases numbered 7, after V lost 3 bases and J lost 5 bases. The V gene's germline CDR1 is SGHVS and CDR2 FNYEAQ. This CDR3 is built from 15 residues. The whole variable domain, filled in from reference TRBV7-6 and TRBJ2-7, reads GAGVSQSPRYKVTKRGQDVALRCDPISGHVSLYWYRQALGQGPEFLTYFNYEAQQDKSGLPNDRFSAERPEGSISTLTIQRTEQRDSAMYRCASSFVGTGDHEQYFGPGTRLTVT.

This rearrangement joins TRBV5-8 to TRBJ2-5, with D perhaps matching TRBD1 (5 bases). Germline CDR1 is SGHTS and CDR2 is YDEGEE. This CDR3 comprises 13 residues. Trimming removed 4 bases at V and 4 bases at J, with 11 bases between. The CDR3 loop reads CASSSRVGETQYF. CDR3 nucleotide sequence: TGTGCCAGCAGCAGCAGGGTTGGAGAGACCCAGTACTTC.

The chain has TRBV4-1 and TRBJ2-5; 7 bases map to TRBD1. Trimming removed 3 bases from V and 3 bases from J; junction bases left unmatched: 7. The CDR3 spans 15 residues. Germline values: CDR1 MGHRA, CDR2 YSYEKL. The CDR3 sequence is CASSQNPTGKETQYF. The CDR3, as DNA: TGCGCCAGCAGCCAGAACCCGACAGGGAAAGAGACCCAGTACTTC.

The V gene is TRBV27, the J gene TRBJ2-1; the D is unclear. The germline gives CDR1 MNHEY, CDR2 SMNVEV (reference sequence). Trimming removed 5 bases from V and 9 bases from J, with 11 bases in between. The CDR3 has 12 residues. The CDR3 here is CASSHGSGEQFF. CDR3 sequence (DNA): TGTGCCAGCAGTCACGGATCGGGTGAGCAGTTCTTC.

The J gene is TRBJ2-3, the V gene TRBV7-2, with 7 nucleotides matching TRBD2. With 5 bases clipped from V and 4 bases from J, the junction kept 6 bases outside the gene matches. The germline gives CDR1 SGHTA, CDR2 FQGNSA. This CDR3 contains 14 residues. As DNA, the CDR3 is TGTGCCAGCAGCCCCCGACTAGCCGCAGATACGCAGTATTTT. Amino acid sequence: CASSPRLAADTQYF.

CDR3: CASAGGVGSTEAFF. DNA for the CDR3: TGTGCCAGCGCGGGGGGAGTAGGTAGCACTGAAGCTTTCTTT. This sequence joins TRBV9 and TRBJ1-1; D is possibly TRBD1 (5 bases). From germline, CDR1 is SGDLS and CDR2 YYNGEE. The CDR3 runs 14 residues. V was clipped by 7 bases and J by 4 bases, with 17 bases between them.

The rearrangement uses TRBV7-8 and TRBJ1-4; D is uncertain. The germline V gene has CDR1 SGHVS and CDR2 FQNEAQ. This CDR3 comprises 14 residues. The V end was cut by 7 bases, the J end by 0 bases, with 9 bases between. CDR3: CASTLAATNEKLFF. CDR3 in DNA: TGTGCCAGCACCCTGGCAGCAACTAATGAAAAACTGTTTTTT.

This CDR3 reads CASSALTSGDSTDTQYF. DNA of the CDR3: TGTGCCAGCAGCGCCTTAACTAGCGGGGATAGCACAGATACGCAGTATTTT. V and J are TRBV5-6 and TRBJ2-3; TRBD2 aligns across 10 bases. There are 17 residues in the CDR3. J was trimmed by 0 bases and V by 4 bases; bases with no gene match: 8. Per the germline V gene, CDR1 is SGHDT and CDR2 is YYEEEE.

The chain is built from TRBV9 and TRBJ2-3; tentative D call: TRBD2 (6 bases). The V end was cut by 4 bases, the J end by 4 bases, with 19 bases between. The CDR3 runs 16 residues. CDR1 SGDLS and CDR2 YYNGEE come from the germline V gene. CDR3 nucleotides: TGTGCCAGCAGCCGGACCCTCGGGGGTTGGGCAGATACGCAGTATTTT. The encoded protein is CASSRTLGGWADTQYF.

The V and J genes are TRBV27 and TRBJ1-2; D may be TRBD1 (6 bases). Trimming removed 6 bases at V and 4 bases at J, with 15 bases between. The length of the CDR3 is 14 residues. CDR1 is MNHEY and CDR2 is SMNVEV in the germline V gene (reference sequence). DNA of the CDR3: TGTGCCAGCAGGCCCGGACAGCCGATCTATGGCTACACCTTC. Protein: CASRPGQPIYGYTF.